These 30 T cell receptor beta chains were all obtained from the same sample, sequenced in a study of blood T cell repertoires in COVID-19. The table came from immunoSEQ multiplex PCR; TCRdb's copy has only in-frame clones and leaves some out. The sample consists of over 25,000 clones, about 91% of them appearing once. Sequencing was performed on peripheral blood. These receptors were obtained from a human donor with active COVID-19. The donor label of this sample is uncertain.

Of note for this clone: No DNA is shown, since the ends of the CDR3 on it are uncertain; the CDR3 is the one TCRdb lists. The chain is built from TRBV28 and TRBJ1-1. From germline, CDR1 is MDHEN and CDR2 SYDVKM. Including both end residues, the CDR3 is 12 amino acids long. This chain's CDR3 is CASSSSNTEAFF.

The chain has TRBV29-1 and TRBJ2-7; D is perhaps TRBD1 (6 bases). This CDR3 is 11 amino acids long. In germline, CDR1 is SQVTM, CDR2 ANQGSEA. The ends were cut back, 4 bases at V and 3 bases at J, with 7 bases in the middle. The CDR3 protein is CSVGDNYEQYF. The CDR3 DNA sequence: TGCAGCGTTGGGGACAACTACGAGCAGTACTTC.

DNA for the CDR3: TGTGCCATCAAACAGGGCCTGGAGGAAAAACTGTTTTTT. Its translation is CAIKQGLEEKLFF. V is TRBV10-3 and J is TRBJ1-4; tentative D call: TRBD1 (6 bases). The CDR3 sequence is 13 residues long. V was clipped by 7 bases and J by 8 bases, with 14 bases between them. Per the germline V gene, CDR1 is ENHRY and CDR2 is SYGVKD.

The J gene is TRBJ2-5, the V gene TRBV27, with 10 bases identical to TRBD1. The junction had 15 bases not matched to a gene; V was cut back by 9 bases and J by 5 bases. From germline, CDR1 is MNHEY and CDR2 SMNVEV (reference sequence). The CDR3 consists of 16 residues. The CDR3 sequence is CASPRTGGISWETQYF. The CDR3 bases are TGTGCCAGTCCTCGGACAGGGGGGATATCCTGGGAGACCCAGTACTTC.

V usage is TRBV4-1 and J usage is TRBJ2-4, with TRBD2 matching over 9 bases. Germline CDR1 MGHRA, CDR2 YSYEKL. Trimming removed 0 bases from V and 9 bases from J; junction bases left unmatched: 12. CDR3 size: 17 residues. CDR3 DNA sequence: TGCGCCAGCAGCCAAGATACCCAGCGGGGGGTCGAGGGCATTCAGTACTTC. Translation gives CASSQDTQRGVEGIQYF.

This clone showed up just once. The chain is built from TRBV4-2 and TRBJ2-3; 7 positions agree with TRBD2. J was trimmed by 2 bases and V by 6 bases; bases with no gene match: 11. The CDR3 has 16 amino acids. Germline CDR1 LGHNA, CDR2 YNFKEQ. The chain's CDR3 is CASRRVASGTTDTQYF. The CDR3 DNA reads TGTGCCAGCAGACGGGTGGCTAGCGGAACCACAGATACGCAGTATTTT.

This chain joins TRBV2 and TRBJ2-3, with 7 bases fitting TRBD1. With V trimmed by 7 bases and J by 6 bases, 10 bases remained unmatched. Germline V gene lookup returns CDR1 SNHLY and CDR2 FYNNEI. The CDR3 sequence is 14 residues long. CDR3: CASNVQGWGDTQYF. Written as DNA, the CDR3 is TGTGCCAGCAACGTACAGGGGTGGGGGGATACGCAGTATTTT.

The J gene is TRBJ2-3, the V gene TRBV9; 8 bases align to TRBD2. CDR1 is SGDLS and CDR2 is YYNGEE in the germline V gene. V lost 0 bases to trimming and J lost 8 bases; unmatched junction nucleotides: 8. The CDR3 has 15 amino acids. The CDR3 DNA reads as TGTGCCAGCAGCGTAGACGCTGGTAGCGGGGCTACGCAGTATTTT. This sequence encodes CASSVDAGSGATQYF.

This chain uses TRBV5-8 with TRBJ1-5; 8 nucleotides align to TRBD1. Per germline, CDR1 SGHTS and CDR2 YDEGEE. The CDR3 contains 14 residues. Germline trimming cut 6 bases from V and 6 bases from J; bases unmatched to any gene: 8. The CDR3 sequence: CASTITGGRQPQHF. Written as DNA, the CDR3 is TGTGCCAGCACCATAACAGGGGGACGTCAGCCCCAGCATTTT.

The chain carries TRBV5-1 and TRBJ2-7; weak D call: TRBD2 (6 bases). Germline lookup yields CDR1 SGHRS and CDR2 YFSETQ. This CDR3 has 15 amino acids. V was clipped by 4 bases and J by 0 bases, with 14 bases between them. CDR3 sequence reads: CASSPSGVSSYEQYF. The DNA of the CDR3 is TGCGCCAGCAGCCCTTCGGGAGTAAGCTCCTACGAGCAGTACTTC.

V usage is TRBV4-3 and J usage is TRBJ2-5; 13 bases line up with TRBD2. The V segment lost 0 bases and the J segment 5 bases; nucleotides outside the gene matches: 3. Germline V gene data show CDR1 as LGHNA and CDR2 as YSLEER. The CDR3 spans 16 residues. CDR3 loop: CASSQDRLAGGETQYF. The CDR3 DNA is TGCGCCAGCAGCCAAGATCGACTAGCGGGGGGTGAGACCCAGTACTTC.

The chain is built from TRBV5-1 and TRBJ2-3; D call uncertain. CDR1 is SGHRS, CDR2 YFSETQ, per germline. The ends were cut back, 0 bases at V and 5 bases at J, with 13 bases in the middle. The CDR3 has 15 amino acids. CDR3 residues: CASSLERLVLDTQYF. CDR3 sequence (DNA): TGCGCCAGCAGCTTGGAGCGTCTAGTCTTAGATACGCAGTATTTT.

The chain recombines TRBV5-1 with TRBJ1-2; D is possibly TRBD1 (5 bases). V was clipped by 2 bases and J by 0 bases, with 17 bases between them. From germline, CDR1 is SGHRS and CDR2 YFSETQ. The CDR3 spans 17 residues. This CDR3 reads CASSLEIGGTANYGYTF. In DNA form, the CDR3 reads TGCGCCAGCAGCTTAGAAATCGGGGGTACTGCTAACTATGGCTACACCTTC.

The V call is TRBV7-9, the J call TRBJ2-7; no reliable D call. V was pared by 4 bases and J by 0 bases, with 16 bases between. Germline assignment: CDR1 SEHNR and CDR2 FQNEAQ (reference sequence). The CDR3 length is 16 residues. This chain's CDR3 is CASSSLARDFSYEQYF. CDR3 DNA sequence: TGTGCCAGCAGCTCGCTCGCCCGTGACTTCTCCTACGAGCAGTACTTC.

The chain is built from TRBV6-1 and TRBJ1-3; 8 bases line up with TRBD1. V was pared by 4 bases and J by 2 bases, with 10 bases of the junction left unmatched. CDR1 and CDR2 from the germline V gene are MNHNS and SASEGT. The CDR3 length is 17 residues. The CDR3 DNA reads as TGTGCCAGCAGTGCTTGGGGGCAGGGGGCTGCTGGAAACACCATATATTTT. This encodes CASSAWGQGAAGNTIYF.

The chain has TRBV29-1 and TRBJ2-5, with 8 bases identical to TRBD2. The length of the CDR3 is 16 residues. With V trimmed by 6 bases and J by 1 base, 13 bases remained unmatched. From germline, CDR1 is SQVTM and CDR2 ANQGSEA. The CDR3 here is CSVFGLAVGVQETQYF. The CDR3 DNA reads as TGCAGCGTCTTCGGACTAGCAGTAGGCGTCCAAGAGACCCAGTACTTC.

This clone was seen a single time. The chain recombines TRBV3-1 (or the pseudogene TRBV3-2) with TRBJ2-5, with D possibly TRBD2 on 7 matching bases. This CDR3 spans 15 amino acids. Germline CDR1 reads LGHDT; CDR2 reads YNNKEL (reference sequence). Trimming took 1 base from V and 4 from J, leaving 13 bases between them. CDR3 residues: CASSQVGGGGETQYF. In nucleotides, the CDR3 is TGTGCCAGCAGCCAAGTAGGGGGGGGCGGAGAGACCCAGTACTTC.

The chain couples TRBV6-2 or TRBV6-3 to TRBJ1-2; weak D call: TRBD1 (5 bases). Trimming took off 7 bases at V and 8 bases at J, with 20 bases between the two ends. The germline CDR1 and CDR2 sequences are MNHEY and SVGEGT. The length of the CDR3 is 14 residues. DNA for the CDR3: TGTGCCAGCACCCCGACAGTGTCGCGGTCGGGCTACACCTTC. Translation: CASTPTVSRSGYTF.

V gene TRBV10-1 combines with J gene TRBJ2-7, with D maybe TRBD2 (7 bases). The CDR3 runs to 16 residues. V was pared by 0 bases and J by 12 bases, with 24 bases between. The V gene's germline CDR1 is WNHNN and CDR2 SYGVQD (reference sequence). CDR3 loop: CASSESSGGPLTELYF. Here the CDR3 DNA reads TGCGCCAGCAGTGAGTCGTCGGGGGGCCCCCTCACAGAACTGTACTTC.

V and J are TRBV6-4 and TRBJ2-2, with a tentative D call TRBD2 (7 bases). V shed 4 bases and J shed 2 bases, with 14 bases lying between them. The CDR3 covers 16 residues. Germline values: CDR1 MRHNA, CDR2 SNTAGT. CDR3 sequence: CASSGGGGPNTGELFF. The CDR3 nucleotides read TGTGCCAGCAGTGGTGGCGGGGGCCCCAACACCGGGGAGCTGTTTTTT.

The V gene is TRBV19, the J gene TRBJ2-1; a weak D match, TRBD1 (5 bases). CDR1 LNHDA and CDR2 SQIVND come from the germline V gene (reference sequence). The CDR3 has 15 residues. V lost 3 bases to trimming and J lost 3 bases, with 12 bases between them. The CDR3 loop reads CASSISQGNYNEQFF. CDR3 DNA: TGTGCCAGTAGTATTAGTCAGGGTAACTACAATGAGCAGTTCTTC.

This chain connects TRBV19 to TRBJ2-5; 14 bases are a match to TRBD2. The CDR3 length is 17 residues. Unmatched junction bases numbered 6, after V lost 1 base and J lost 5 bases. From germline, CDR1 is LNHDA and CDR2 SQIVND (reference sequence). The CDR3 DNA sequence: TGTGCCAGTAGTATAGGGACTAGCGGGGGGTACGGGGAGACCCAGTACTTC. It codes for CASSIGTSGGYGETQYF.

The chain is built from TRBV5-1 and TRBJ2-7; 13 nucleotides agree with TRBD2. The trim removed 3 bases at V and 7 bases at J, leaving 10 bases unmatched. There are 16 residues in the CDR3. Looked up from germline, CDR1 is SGHRS and CDR2 is YFSETQ. The CDR3 sequence: CASSSPTSGGPREQYF. The CDR3, as DNA: TGCGCCAGCAGCTCGCCGACTAGCGGGGGGCCGAGGGAGCAGTACTTC.

This clone was detected only once. This chain uses TRBV7-2 with TRBJ2-1; TRBD1 is a possible D gene (6 bases). The V and J ends lost 0 bases and 8 bases respectively, with 11 bases between them. The CDR3 has 14 amino acids. Germline assignment: CDR1 SGHTA and CDR2 FQGNSA. The CDR3 sequence: CASSLAGTRDEQFF. CDR3 in DNA: TGTGCCAGCAGCTTAGCTGGGACAAGAGATGAGCAGTTCTTC. The variable domain in full, with the rest retrieved from reference TRBV7-2 and TRBJ2-1, is GAGVSQSPSNKVTEKGKDVELRCDPISGHTALYWYRQSLGQGLEFLIYFQGNSAPDKSGLPSDRFSAERTGGSVSTLTIQRTQQEDSAVYLCASSLAGTRDEQFFGPGTRLTVL.

In this sample, this clone turned up once. Here the CDR3 DNA reads TGTGCCACCAATGGGGGGGCCTCTGGGGCCAACGTCCTGACTTTC. Translation gives CATNGGASGANVLTF. The genes are TRBV24-1 and TRBJ2-6; D might be TRBD2 (7 bases). CDR1 is KGHDR and CDR2 is SFDVKD in the germline V gene. The CDR3 runs to 15 residues. V was trimmed by 8 bases and J by 0 bases, leaving 10 bases between them.

CDR3 residues: CASSGTSTDTQYF. CDR3 DNA: TGTGCCAGTTCCGGGACTAGCACAGATACGCAGTATTTT. The chain uses TRBV5-4 and TRBJ2-3; tentatively, D is TRBD2 (6 bases). CDR3 length equals 13 residues. The germline CDR1 and CDR2 sequences are SGHNT and YYREEE (reference sequence). Between the trimmed V and J ends, which lost 8 bases and 0 bases, there was a span of 10 bases.

The chain couples TRBV11-2 to TRBJ1-1; 7 nucleotides align to TRBD1. CDR1 SGHAT and CDR2 FQNNGV come from the germline V gene. Trimming at V came to 0 bases and at J to 5 bases, leaving 6 bases not matched to a gene. This CDR3 has 15 residues. The CDR3 DNA reads as TGTGCCAGCAGCTTAGAAAGGTTCAGGGGGACTGAAGCTTTCTTT. As protein: CASSLERFRGTEAFF.

This chain links TRBV30 with TRBJ1-2, with 7 positions matching TRBD1. J gave up 3 bases and V 0 bases, and 13 bases lay outside the gene matches. Germline V gene sequence: CDR1 GTSNPN, CDR2 SVGIG (reference sequence). The CDR3 length is 17 residues. The CDR3 loop is CAWSVPRWTGNYYGYTF. For the CDR3, the DNA is TGTGCCTGGAGTGTACCCCGATGGACAGGAAACTACTATGGCTACACCTTC.

V gene TRBV5-6 combines with J gene TRBJ2-3, with 9 nucleotides matching TRBD2. Trimming cost V 2 bases and J 11 bases; bases outside gene matches: 12. Germline lookup yields CDR1 SGHDT and CDR2 YYEEEE. The CDR3 covers 15 residues. The CDR3 DNA reads as TGTGCCAGCAGCTTTAGCGGGACTAGCCATCAGGAGCAGTATTTT. Its translation is CASSFSGTSHQEQYF.

The chain has TRBV7-3 and TRBJ2-2; 9 positions agree with TRBD2. The CDR3 covers 16 residues. V gave up 2 bases and J gave up 8 bases; unmatched junction bases: 9. Germline V gives CDR1 SGHTA, CDR2 FQGTGA. This CDR3 is CASSLPSGGPRGELFF. CDR3 sequence (DNA): TGTGCCAGCAGCTTACCCAGCGGGGGGCCTCGAGGGGAGCTGTTTTTT.